This T cell receptor beta chain was documented in a study of CD4+ T cells in melanoma. Study-wide points: A reported correlation linked neoantigen-specific CD4+ T cells to CD8+, macrophage and B cell function.

Sequenced by immunoSEQ multiplex PCR; TCRdb stores in-frame clones only, minus some. The sample yields around 13,000 clones, about 64% seen once. Germline assignment: CDR1 SEHNR and CDR2 FQNEAQ (reference sequence). Trimming shortened V by 5 bases and J by 2 bases, and 15 bases separated the two germline ends. The CDR3 has 15 amino acids. As concerns this clone: The antigen is not known.

The sequenced material came from cells from a culture (not recorded whether cultured in vitro). V and J are TRBV7-9 and TRBJ2-5, with D tentatively TRBD1 or TRBD2 (5 bases each). This TCR was recovered from a human donor with melanoma. The DNA of the CDR3 is TGTGCCAGCAGCCCCCGGGGCAGTCGGCAAGAGACCCAGTACTTC. It translates to CASSPRGSRQETQYF.